What follows are 15 T cell receptor beta chains derived from one specimen sequenced in a study of T cell responses to AZD1222 COVID-19 vaccine. Clones were sequenced by immunoSEQ multiplex PCR, and TCRdb holds only the in-frame ones, with some missing. There are around 87,000 clones in the sample; more than 80% occur only once, and about 2.7% lies in the top ten. The sequencing here drew on peripheral blood, taken 28 days after the second AZD1222 dose. The receptor set was obtained from an adult who received the AZD1222 COVID-19 vaccine.

The chain couples TRBV7-2 to TRBJ1-5; no clear D gene. CDR1 and CDR2 from the germline V gene are SGHTA and FQGNSA. Deletions cut 4 bases from V and 6 bases from J, with 7 bases between. This CDR3 region has 12 residues. The DNA of the CDR3 is TGTGCCAGCAGCTGGAGACGTCAGCCCCAGCATTTT. This encodes CASSWRRQPQHF. Full variable domain (missing parts from reference TRBV7-2 and TRBJ1-5): GAGVSQSPSNKVTEKGKDVELRCDPISGHTALYWYRQSLGQGLEFLIYFQGNSAPDKSGLPSDRFSAERTGGSVSTLTIQRTQQEDSAVYLCASSWRRQPQHFGDGTRLSIL.

The chain uses TRBV2 and TRBJ1-4; D ambiguous. Germline CDR1 and CDR2: SNHLY and FYNNEI. Trimming removed 6 bases from V and 4 bases from J, with 12 bases in between. The CDR3 is 14 residues long. Here the CDR3 reads CASRKEGYNEKLFF. The CDR3 DNA sequence: TGTGCCAGCAGGAAGGAGGGTTATAATGAAAAACTGTTTTTT. The full variable domain, rest sourced from reference TRBV2 and TRBJ1-4, is EPEVTQTPSHQVTQMGQEVILRCVPISNHLYFYWYRQILGQKVEFLVSFYNNEISEKSEIFDDQFSVERPDGSNFTLKIRSTKLEDSAMYFCASRKEGYNEKLFFGSGTQLSVL.

This rearrangement joins TRBV19 to TRBJ2-1; D gene uncertain. This CDR3 is 13 amino acids long. V gave up 5 bases and J gave up 3 bases, with 8 bases separating them. Germline CDR1 reads LNHDA; CDR2 reads SQIVND (reference sequence). The CDR3 DNA reads as TGTGCCAGTAGTCCCGAGTACTACAATGAGCAGTTCTTC. It encodes CASSPEYYNEQFF.

The V gene is TRBV6-5, the J gene TRBJ1-5; 7 nucleotides line up with TRBD1. The trim removed 4 bases at V and 2 bases at J, leaving 8 bases unmatched. The CDR3 totals 16 residues. Germline V lookup: CDR1 MNHEY, CDR2 SVGAGI. This CDR3 reads CASSSLGGSGNQPQHF. CDR3 in DNA: TGTGCCAGCAGTTCCCTAGGGGGCTCGGGCAATCAGCCCCAGCATTTT.

This clone was counted once. The chain joins TRBV4-1 to TRBJ2-5; possibly TRBD1 for D (8 bases). Germline V CDR1 and CDR2: MGHRA, YSYEKL. The CDR3 has 15 amino acids. Trimming removed 2 bases from V and 4 bases from J, with 14 bases in between. CDR3 coding DNA: TGCGCCAGCAGCCAACTACAGGGGGAGGGAGAGACCCAGTACTTC. This encodes CASSQLQGEGETQYF.

This clone was counted at least ten times. The chain is built from TRBV29-1 and TRBJ1-2, with 7 bases aligning to TRBD1. V shed 7 bases and J 4 bases; nucleotides not matched to a gene: 6. This CDR3 contains 12 residues. CDR1 SQVTM and CDR2 ANQGSEA come from the germline V gene. CDR3 region: CSAVTGTYGYTF. Written as DNA, the CDR3 is TGCAGCGCCGTGACAGGGACCTATGGCTACACCTTC.

V usage is TRBV9 and J usage is TRBJ1-5; a weak D match, TRBD1 (6 bases). Germline V gene lookup returns CDR1 SGDLS and CDR2 YYNGEE. The V end was cut by 4 bases, the J end by 2 bases, with 13 bases between. The CDR3 has 15 amino acids. This CDR3 reads CASSFDAGGNQPQHF. DNA of the CDR3: TGTGCCAGCAGCTTCGACGCAGGGGGCAATCAGCCCCAGCATTTT.

V gene TRBV3-1 (or the pseudogene TRBV3-2) combines with J gene TRBJ1-4; D is undetermined. This CDR3 comprises 14 residues. Germline lookup yields CDR1 LGHDT and CDR2 YNNKEL (reference sequence). Trimming took off 1 base at V and 4 bases at J, with 7 bases between the two ends. The CDR3, as DNA: TGTGCCAGCAGCCAAGCGCTAAATAATGAAAAACTGTTTTTT. Its translation is CASSQALNNEKLFF.

This clone occurred once. The chain couples TRBV7-9 to TRBJ2-2; 9 nucleotides agree with TRBD2. This CDR3 has 16 residues. J gave up 4 bases and V 3 bases, and 6 bases lay outside the gene matches. In germline, CDR1 is SEHNR, CDR2 FQNEAQ (reference sequence). Here the CDR3 reads CASSFPGLALTGELFF. The CDR3 DNA follows: TGTGCCAGCAGCTTCCCGGGACTAGCTCTCACCGGGGAGCTGTTTTTT.

The chain couples TRBV5-6 to TRBJ2-7, with 8 bases that match TRBD1. The CDR3 is 15 residues long. Germline CDR1 is SGHDT and CDR2 is YYEEEE. Trimming at V came to 0 bases and at J to 0 bases, leaving 2 bases not matched to a gene. CDR3 protein: CASSLVGQGSYEQYF. The CDR3 DNA reads TGTGCCAGCAGCTTGGTAGGACAGGGCTCCTACGAGCAGTACTTC.

The V and J genes are TRBV2 and TRBJ2-1; D not resolved. CDR1 SNHLY and CDR2 FYNNEI come from the germline V gene. The V end was cut by 6 bases, the J end by 3 bases, with 21 bases between. The CDR3 contains 17 residues. The DNA of the CDR3 is TGTGCCAGCAGCAGGACGGTAACTACCCCTCTCTACAATGAGCAGTTCTTC. Amino acid sequence: CASSRTVTTPLYNEQFF.

This clone showed up just once. The rearrangement joins TRBV2 to TRBJ1-2; 9 bases match TRBD1. The CDR3 is 12 residues long. V lost 4 bases, J lost 8 bases, and 2 bases stayed unmatched. CDR1 SNHLY and CDR2 FYNNEI come from the germline V gene. The CDR3 nucleotides read TGTGCCAGCAGTGTTGGGACAGGGGGCTACACCTTC. This encodes CASSVGTGGYTF.

CDR3 sequence: CATSPGTGGGYTF. As DNA, the CDR3 is TGTGCCACCTCACCGGGGACAGGCGGTGGCTACACCTTC. The chain is built from TRBV19 and TRBJ1-2, with 8 nucleotides matching TRBD1. V lost 10 bases, J lost 7 bases, and 11 bases stayed unmatched. Per the germline V gene, CDR1 is LNHDA and CDR2 is SQIVND (reference sequence). This CDR3 spans 13 amino acids.

In this sample, this clone turned up a few times. The chain employs TRBV10-3 and TRBJ1-5, with TRBD1 matching over 10 bases. This CDR3 region has 14 residues. V shed 5 bases, J shed 6 bases, and the junction held 4 bases outside the gene matches. Germline values: CDR1 ENHRY, CDR2 SYGVKD. The chain's CDR3 is CAISTGQGSQPQHF. CDR3 nucleotides: TGTGCCATCAGTACGGGACAGGGGAGTCAGCCCCAGCATTTT.

The rearrangement joins TRBV4-1 to TRBJ2-6, with D hard to call. This CDR3 is built from 16 residues. V gave up 0 bases and J gave up 0 bases, with 6 bases separating them. CDR1 MGHRA and CDR2 YSYEKL come from the germline V gene. CDR3: CASSQDPVSGANVLTF. DNA of the CDR3: TGCGCCAGCAGCCAAGATCCCGTCTCTGGGGCCAACGTCCTGACTTTC.